This is a list of T cell receptor beta chains from one sample in a study of regulatory T cells in long-lasting Graves disease. MiXCR, applied by TCRdb to the multiplex PCR reads, yields one record per CDR3 protein. Among under 300,000 distinct CDR3 sequences, around 20% were seen once, and the ten largest hold 22%. The sample was peripheral blood mononuclear cells (PBMCs), taken at new diagnosis, from a patient treated with antithyroid drugs. The origin of the receptors is a female donor with Graves disease. Each CDR3 is given with its conserved first and last residue. Fields, in order: clone size, D gene, J gene, V gene, CDR3 protein, CDR3 DNA. The D gene is left open where the match is weak. Sizes are listed as once, few, many or a size class.

>many|-|TRBJ2-1|TRBV12-3/TRBV12-4
CASSDRGGDGNNEQFF
TGTGCCAGCAGTGATAGGGGGGGAGACGGCAACAATGAGCAGTTCTTC
>many|TRBD1|TRBJ2-7|TRBV7-8
CASTWTGMDRATYEQYF
TGTGCCAGCACCTGGACGGGGATGGACAGGGCGACCTACGAGCAGTACTTC
>many|TRBD1|TRBJ1-5|TRBV7-9
CASSSGQGNQPQHF
TGTGCCAGCAGCTCCGGACAGGGCAATCAGCCCCAGCATTTT
>many|TRBD2|TRBJ2-2|TRBV20-1
CSASGLGLGELFF
TGCAGTGCTAGCGGACTAGGATTAGGGGAGCTGTTTTTT
>many|TRBD2|TRBJ2-1|TRBV9
CASSAWVAGAQYNEQFF
TGTGCCAGCAGCGCGTGGGTAGCGGGAGCGCAGTACAATGAGCAGTTCTTC
>many|-|TRBJ1-1|TRBV28
CASSLGFEGTEAFF
TGTGCCAGCAGTTTAGGGTTCGAGGGCACTGAAGCTTTCTTT
>many|TRBD1|TRBJ2-5|TRBV18
CASSPRQGPLYQETQYF
TGTGCCAGCTCACCCCGACAGGGGCCCCTGTACCAAGAGACCCAGTACTTC
>many|-|TRBJ2-2|TRBV19
CASTVLGRTGELFF
TGTGCCAGTACTGTACTAGGAAGGACCGGGGAGCTGTTTTTT
>many|-|TRBJ1-6|TRBV7-3
CASSTGRNSPLHF
TGTGCCAGCAGTACGGGACGGAATTCACCCCTCCACTTT
>many|-|TRBJ2-1|TRBV27
CASSLLALYNEQFF
TGTGCCAGCAGTTTACTAGCCTTATACAATGAGCAGTTCTTC
>many|-|TRBJ1-5|TRBV28
CASSPMLLTVPLNQPQHF
TGTGCCAGCAGTCCGATGTTACTTACAGTCCCCCTCAATCAGCCCCAGCATTTT